This TCR beta chain was captured in a study of blood T cell repertoires in COVID-19. Overall study context: Sites across the United States, Italy and Spain contributed samples from acute and convalescent COVID-19.

Clones were sequenced by immunoSEQ multiplex PCR, and TCRdb holds only the in-frame ones, with some missing. The top ten hold about 3.5% of the sample, which has fewer than 120,000 clones, more than 70% seen once. V was pared by 0 bases and J by 0 bases, with 8 bases between. CDR1 is SNHLY, CDR2 FYNNEI, per germline. This CDR3 comprises 15 residues. J is TRBJ1-1 and V is TRBV2, with D unresolved. Sequencing was carried out using peripheral blood. The receptor's source is a woman aged 45-65 years with acute or convalescent COVID-19. The CDR3 is CASSEAPSMNTEAFF. CDR3 in DNA: TGTGCCAGCAGTGAAGCCCCAAGCATGAACACTGAAGCTTTCTTT.